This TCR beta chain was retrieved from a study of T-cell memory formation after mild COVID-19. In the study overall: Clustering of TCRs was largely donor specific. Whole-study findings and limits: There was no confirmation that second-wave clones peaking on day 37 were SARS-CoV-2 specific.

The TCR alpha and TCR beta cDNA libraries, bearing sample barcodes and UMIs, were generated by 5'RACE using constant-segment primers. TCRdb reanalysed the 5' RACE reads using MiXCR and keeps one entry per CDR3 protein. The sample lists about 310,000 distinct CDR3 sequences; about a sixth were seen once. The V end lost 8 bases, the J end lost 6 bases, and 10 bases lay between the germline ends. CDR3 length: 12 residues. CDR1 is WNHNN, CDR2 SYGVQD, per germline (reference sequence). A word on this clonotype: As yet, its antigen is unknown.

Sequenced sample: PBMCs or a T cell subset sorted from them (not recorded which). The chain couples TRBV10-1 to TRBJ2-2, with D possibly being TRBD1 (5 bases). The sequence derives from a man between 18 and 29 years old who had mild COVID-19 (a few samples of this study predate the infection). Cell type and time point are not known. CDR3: CASWGSAGELFF. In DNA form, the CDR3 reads TGCGCCAGCTGGGGCTCGGCCGGGGAGCTGTTTTTT.